These 19 T cell receptor beta chains originate from one sample sequenced in a study of OX40 agonist ivuxolimab in advanced cancers. The protocol was immunoSEQ multiplex PCR, while the TCRdb copy is restricted to in-frame clones and leaves out a portion. Among tens of thousands of clones listed, around 94% were seen once. Material: CD4+ or CD8+ T cells sorted from blood, obtained in a trial of the OX40 agonist ivuxolimab. The receptors shown here come from an adult with an advanced solid tumor such as melanoma, head and neck, liver or kidney cancer.

The chain carries TRBV6-4 and TRBJ2-1; 14 bases agree with TRBD2. The CDR3 runs 16 residues. From germline, CDR1 is MRHNA and CDR2 SNTAGT. V lost 0 bases to trimming and J lost 7 bases; unmatched junction nucleotides: 2. The CDR3 region has the DNA TGTGCCAGCAGTGACTCTGGGACTAGCGGGAGTAATGAGCAGTTCTTC. This encodes CASSDSGTSGSNEQFF.

This chain links TRBV7-9 with TRBJ2-4, with TRBD2 as a possible D gene (5 bases). From germline, CDR1 is SEHNR and CDR2 FQNEAQ (reference sequence). This CDR3 comprises 16 residues. Trimming removed 3 bases at V and 2 bases at J, with 14 bases between. The CDR3 region is CASSFGSEATKNIQYF. CDR3 coding DNA: TGTGCCAGCAGCTTTGGATCGGAGGCAACCAAAAACATTCAGTACTTC.

The chain employs TRBV19 and TRBJ2-1; no firm D call. The V and J ends lost 4 bases and 0 bases respectively, with 10 bases between them. The germline V gene encodes CDR1 LNHDA and CDR2 SQIVND (reference sequence). The CDR3 is made up of 15 amino acids. The CDR3 DNA reads as TGTGCCAGTAGTAAGGACGCGAGCTCCTACAATGAGCAGTTCTTC. It yields the protein CASSKDASSYNEQFF.

The V call is TRBV27, the J call TRBJ2-3; TRBD1 matches at 9 bases. The CDR3 has 17 amino acids. The trim removed 5 bases at V and 8 bases at J, leaving 17 bases unmatched. The germline CDR1 and CDR2 sequences are MNHEY and SMNVEV (reference sequence). CDR3 sequence reads: CASSPPQGAILSGTQYF. CDR3 bases: TGTGCCAGCAGTCCCCCACAGGGGGCTATCCTCAGTGGTACGCAGTATTTT.

The J gene is TRBJ2-1, the V gene TRBV4-3; TRBD2 agrees at 7 bases. The CDR3 length is 19 residues. V was pared by 0 bases and J by 4 bases, with 15 bases of the junction left unmatched. Germline V gene data show CDR1 as LGHNA and CDR2 as YSLEER. The CDR3 loop reads CASSQDQSPWRELYNEQFF. The CDR3 coding sequence is TGCGCCAGCAGCCAAGACCAATCCCCTTGGCGGGAGCTTTACAATGAGCAGTTCTTC.

The gene calls are TRBV28 and TRBJ1-2; tentatively, D is TRBD1 (6 bases). V was pared by 8 bases and J by 5 bases, with 21 bases between. In germline, CDR1 is MDHEN, CDR2 SYDVKM. The CDR3 is 15 residues long. The CDR3 region has the DNA TGTGCCAGCTTTGGGGGCCAAGGGGGTGGGTATGGCTACACCTTC. Amino acids: CASFGGQGGGYGYTF.

The chain joins TRBV5-4 to TRBJ2-7; maybe TRBD1 (6 bases). CDR3 length equals 16 residues. The V end lost 2 bases, the J end lost 2 bases, and 17 bases lay between the germline ends. Per germline, CDR1 SGHNT and CDR2 YYREEE (reference sequence). CDR3 in amino acids: CASSFPRDTDPYEQYF. The CDR3 DNA sequence: TGTGCCAGCAGCTTCCCTCGGGACACTGATCCCTACGAGCAGTACTTC.

This rearrangement joins TRBV5-6 to TRBJ2-7; D assignment may be TRBD1 or TRBD2 (5 bases each). CDR1 and CDR2 from the germline V gene are SGHDT and YYEEEE. Trimming stripped 0 bases from V and 0 bases from J, with 10 bases between. The CDR3 loop spans 15 amino acids. CDR3 DNA: TGTGCCAGCAGCTTGGGGGGGTCCTACTCCTACGAGCAGTACTTC. Its protein product is CASSLGGSYSYEQYF.

V and J are TRBV15 and TRBJ2-5, with D tentatively TRBD2 (6 bases). Trimming removed 4 bases from V and 5 bases from J, with 14 bases in between. CDR3 size: 14 residues. Germline CDR1 and CDR2: LNHNV and YYDKDF (reference sequence). The CDR3 reads CATSTGSGGETQYF. The DNA of the CDR3 is TGTGCCACCAGCACCGGAAGCGGAGGGGAGACCCAGTACTTC.

The rearrangement uses TRBV4-1 and TRBJ2-1, with D possibly being TRBD2 (6 bases). CDR1 and CDR2 (germline): MGHRA, YSYEKL. Trimming pared 0 bases from V and 1 base from J, leaving 10 bases between. This CDR3 has 16 residues. The CDR3 coding sequence is TGCGCCAGCAGCCAAGATGGGGGGATTTCCTACAATGAGCAGTTCTTC. This encodes CASSQDGGISYNEQFF.

The genes are TRBV28 and TRBJ2-3; TRBD1 aligns across 7 bases. Germline CDR1 and CDR2: MDHEN and SYDVKM. This CDR3 region has 12 residues. CDR3 region: CASRGPSDTQYF. The CDR3, as DNA: TGTGCTAGTAGGGGGCCTAGTGATACGCAGTATTTT.

The chain uses TRBV11-3 and TRBJ2-2; the D gene is possibly TRBD1 (6 bases). Trimming shortened V by 2 bases and J by 0 bases, and 7 bases separated the two germline ends. The CDR3 totals 15 residues. Germline CDR1 reads SGHNT; CDR2 reads YENEEA. The CDR3 DNA follows: TGTGCCAGCAGCTTATACAGGGCGAACACCGGGGAGCTGTTTTTT. Protein product: CASSLYRANTGELFF.

The gene calls are TRBV27 and TRBJ1-4; no clear D. Germline CDR1 is MNHEY and CDR2 is SMNVEV (reference sequence). The CDR3 covers 13 residues. Trimming took 3 bases from V and 8 from J, leaving 10 bases between them. The CDR3 here is CASSLAGNEKLFF. The CDR3 DNA reads as TGTGCCAGCAGTTTGGCGGGAAACGAAAAACTGTTTTTT.

The chain carries TRBV6-5 and TRBJ2-7; 7 bases are shared with TRBD1. V lost 8 bases, J lost 4 bases, and 5 bases stayed unmatched. Germline CDR1 MNHEY, CDR2 SVGAGI. The CDR3 extends over 12 amino acids. CDR3 DNA: TGTGCCAGCTCGCCCAGGGGGTACGAGCAGTACTTC. This encodes CASSPRGYEQYF.

The J gene is TRBJ2-7, the V gene TRBV4-2, with TRBD2 as a possible D gene (6 bases). This CDR3 is built from 15 residues. CDR1 and CDR2 (germline): LGHNA, YNFKEQ. V was clipped by 2 bases and J by 3 bases, with 14 bases between them. CDR3 nucleotide sequence: TGTGCCAGCAGCCAATCTGGGGGAGCGGGCTACGAGCAGTACTTC. Its translation is CASSQSGGAGYEQYF.

The count of this clone is one. The rearrangement links TRBV2 to TRBJ2-3; possibly TRBD2 for D (5 bases). There are 14 residues in the CDR3. Deletions cut 2 bases from V and 2 bases from J, with 8 bases between. Germline assignment: CDR1 SNHLY and CDR2 FYNNEI. CDR3 sequence: CASSEYRDTDTQYF. The DNA for the CDR3 is TGTGCCAGCAGTGAATACCGGGACACAGATACGCAGTATTTT. Full variable domain (remainder filled in from reference TRBV2 and TRBJ2-3): EPEVTQTPSHQVTQMGQEVILRCVPISNHLYFYWYRQILGQKVEFLVSFYNNEISEKSEIFDDQFSVERPDGSNFTLKIRSTKLEDSAMYFCASSEYRDTDTQYFGPGTRLTVL.

V is TRBV7-9 and J is TRBJ2-7, with 7 bases fitting TRBD2. The CDR3 length is 16 residues. J gave up 9 bases and V 5 bases, and 19 bases lay outside the gene matches. Germline V gene sequence: CDR1 SEHNR, CDR2 FQNEAQ (reference sequence). The CDR3 DNA is TGTGCCAGCAGCCAACCGGGGGGTGGAAATAATGCACGGCAGTACTTC. It yields the protein CASSQPGGGNNARQYF.

The J gene is TRBJ1-1, the V gene TRBV7-8, with D hard to call. Trimming shortened V by 1 base and J by 6 bases, and 21 bases separated the two germline ends. Germline loops: CDR1 SGHVS, CDR2 FQNEAQ. There are 17 residues in the CDR3. CDR3 loop: CASSLVERGRKRAEAFF. The DNA for the CDR3 is TGTGCCAGCAGCTTAGTAGAGCGGGGTCGGAAGAGGGCTGAAGCTTTCTTT.

The chain uses TRBV27 and TRBJ2-1, with 10 bases lining up with TRBD2. CDR1 and CDR2 (germline): MNHEY, SMNVEV (reference sequence). The V and J ends lost 2 bases and 9 bases, in that order; junction bases with no gene match: 7. The CDR3 runs to 15 residues. CDR3 sequence (DNA): TGTGCCAGCAGTTTAGGTCTAGCGGGAGAGGTTGAGCAGTTCTTC. Translation: CASSLGLAGEVEQFF.